The rows below give T cell receptor beta chains drawn from one sample of a study of regulatory T cells in long-lasting Graves disease. From the multiplex PCR reads, TCRdb called clonotypes with MiXCR, one entry per CDR3 protein. The repertoire holds roughly 430,000 distinct CDR3 sequences, with 15% to 20% as singletons. These same data were also listed under a study on T cells in Graves' hyperthyroidism and ophthalmopathy.

Sequenced here: peripheral blood mononuclear cells (PBMCs), sampled at new diagnosis, from a patient treated with antithyroid drugs. These receptor sequences come from a woman aged 30 to 39 with Graves disease. Each CDR3 is given with its conserved first and last residue. Each record gives: CDR3 DNA, CDR3 protein, J gene, D gene, clone size, V gene. D genes are given only for firm matches. Clone size is not always given. Where it is, it says once, few, many or a class for expanded clones.

TGTGCCAGCAGTCACGACAGGAATTCACCCCTCCACTTT,CASSHDRNSPLHF,TRBJ1-6,-,few,TRBV12-3/TRBV12-4
TGTGCCACCAGCAGGCCTACAGGGGCCACCTCTGGGGCCAACGTCCTGACTTTC,CATSRPTGATSGANVLTF,TRBJ2-6,TRBD1,many,TRBV15
TGTGCCTGGAGTGTGGGGGTTAGGTGGTATGGCTACACCTTC,CAWSVGVRWYGYTF,TRBJ1-2,-,many,TRBV30
TGTGCCACCCGGACTAGCGGGAGGCACGGTTTCGGGAATGAGCAGTTCTTC,CATRTSGRHGFGNEQFF,TRBJ2-1,TRBD2,few,TRBV6-1
TGTGCCACCAGCAGATCGGGACGACAGGGTAATGAGCAGTTCTTC,CATSRSGRQGNEQFF,TRBJ2-1,TRBD1,few,TRBV15
TGTGCCAGCAGTTTTTCGTCGGCTAGCGGGAGCTCCTACGAGCAGTACTTC,CASSFSSASGSSYEQYF,TRBJ2-7,TRBD2,many,TRBV28
TGTGCCAGCAGCCGGACCAGAGACGGCGCAGATACGCAGTATTTT,CASSRTRDGADTQYF,TRBJ2-3,-,many,TRBV27
TGTGCCAGCAGCTTGCAACTAGCTGAGACCCAGTACTTC,CASSLQLAETQYF,TRBJ2-5,-,few,TRBV5-5
TGTGCCAGCAGGGAGACTAGCGGGAGGGCCGATGAGCAGTTCTTC,CASRETSGRADEQFF,TRBJ2-1,TRBD2,many,TRBV6-1
TGCGCCAGCAGCCTCGGGACAGGCAGTCAGCCCCAGCATTTT,CASSLGTGSQPQHF,TRBJ1-5,TRBD1,many,TRBV4-3
TGCGCCAGCAGCTTGGAGATGGGGGGATTACAAGAGACCCAGTACTTC,CASSLEMGGLQETQYF,TRBJ2-5,-,few,TRBV5-1
TGTGCCAGCAGTTCTGCCCAGGACAGGCTTGGCTACACCTTC,CASSSAQDRLGYTF,TRBJ1-2,TRBD1,-,TRBV27
TGTGCCAGCTCACCACCCTCCACCGCCCAAGAGACCCAGTACTTC,CASSPPSTAQETQYF,TRBJ2-5,-,many,TRBV18
TGTGCCACCAGTGATTCGCTGGGGGCAGTAGCTACAGAGACCCAGTACTTC,CATSDSLGAVATETQYF,TRBJ2-5,-,many,TRBV24-1
TGTGCCTGGACCCAAAAGATGGGCCAGGGGAAAAACACCGGGGAGCTGTTTTTT,CAWTQKMGQGKNTGELFF,TRBJ2-2,-,-,TRBV30
TGCGGTGCCCCGAAAGCGGGAGGGCCTTACGAGCAGTACTTC,CGAPKAGGPYEQYF,TRBJ2-7,TRBD2,few,TRBV20-1
TGTGCCAGCATGCGGACTAGCGGGATAGATAAAGAGACCCAGTACTTC,CASMRTSGIDKETQYF,TRBJ2-5,TRBD2,few,TRBV10-3
TGTGCCAGTAGCCTGACTAGCGGGACAGAGAATGAGCAGTTCTTC,CASSLTSGTENEQFF,TRBJ2-1,TRBD2,-,TRBV19
TGTGCCAGCAGCTTGGCCATACGCGGCTACACCTTC,CASSLAIRGYTF,TRBJ1-2,-,-,TRBV5-6
TGTGCCAGCAGCCCTAGCTCTGGGGCCAACGTCCTGACTTTC,CASSPSSGANVLTF,TRBJ2-6,-,many,TRBV12-3/TRBV12-4
TGTGCCAGCAGTAGCCAGGATGGGGGGCGCTATAGGTCCTACGAGCAGTACTTC,CASSSQDGGRYRSYEQYF,TRBJ2-7,-,many,TRBV12-3/TRBV12-4
TGCGCCAGCAGCTTGGGCCCTGGGACTAGAACGACAATGTCGGGGTTCTTC,CASSLGPGTRTTMSGFF,TRBJ2-1,TRBD2,many,TRBV5-1
TGTGCCTGGAACCCGGGACTAGAGTTCTACGAGCAGTACTTC,CAWNPGLEFYEQYF,TRBJ2-7,TRBD2,few,TRBV30